This record covers a single T cell receptor beta chain. The antigen remains unidentified. Per-sample yields of isolated PBMCs were at least 6 million. The authors ran a second PCR of about 6 to 11 cycles using a sample-barcoded 5' primer and a J-beta primer mix. TCRdb re-analysed the 5' RACE reads in MiXCR, keeping a single row per CDR3 protein. The sample yields roughly 930,000 distinct CDR3 sequences, 45% to 50% seen once. This specimen belongs to a study of blood T cells in healthy people across ages. General study results and limits: The study found more naive CD4+ cells and higher diversity in long-lived than aged donors. Since the PBMCs were unsorted, naive and antigen-experienced cells could not be conclusively compared.

V lost 2 bases, J lost 4 bases, and 14 bases lay in between. Germline V gene lookup returns CDR1 MNHEY and CDR2 SVGEGT. The CDR3 covers 16 residues. This TCR derives from a man between 25 and 39 years old in good health. The chain joins TRBV6-2 or TRBV6-3 to TRBJ2-2; tentative D call: TRBD2 (5 bases). Source material: blood. In DNA, the CDR3 is TGTGCCAGCAGTTACCCACCCGGGGTGGGCACCGGGGAGCTGTTTTTT. Amino acids: CASSYPPGVGTGELFF.